These 25 T cell receptor beta chains were sequenced from one sample in a study of T cells after yellow fever vaccination (dated by TCRdb to between 2019 and 2020). The treatment or condition label corresponds to: live attenuated yellow fever vaccine strain. The library was obtained by 5' RACE. The sample was run on an Illumina HiSeq 2500. TCRdb cleaned the public reads at Q25 with fastp, built clones with MiXCR and kept in-frame beta chains. One record per CDR3 amino acid sequence lists the most common genes and DNA. The sample has about 30,000 distinct CDR3 sequences on record, roughly 6% of them singletons. Around 25% of the sample lies in the top ten. The sample consisted of PBMCs, either bulk or a sorted T-cell subset (CD4+, CD8+, memory, or dextramer-sorted; not recorded which), taken on the day of the yellow fever booster vaccination. Receptors were obtained from a man in his thirties or forties who received the YFV17D yellow fever vaccine.

This clonotype was detected a few times. As DNA, the CDR3 is TGTGCCAGCGGAGTAGGGTTCACAGATACGCAGTATTTT. Translated: CASGVGFTDTQYF. The chain links TRBV28 to TRBJ2-3; D remains ambiguous. Trimming cost V 8 bases and J 2 bases, with 11 bases left between them. Looked up from germline, CDR1 is MDHEN and CDR2 is SYDVKM. The CDR3 has 13 residues. Full variable domain (outside the CDR3, taken from reference TRBV28 and TRBJ2-3): DVKVTQSSRYLVKRTGEKVFLECVQDMDHENMFWYRQDPGLGLRLIYFSYDVKMKEKGDIPEGYSVSREKKERFSLILESASTNQTSMYLCASGVGFTDTQYFGPGTRLTVL.

This chain joins TRBV5-1 and TRBJ2-5; 9 nucleotides line up with TRBD2. The CDR3 runs 16 residues. The germline gives CDR1 SGHRS, CDR2 YFSETQ. V lost 3 bases to trimming and J lost 3 bases; unmatched junction nucleotides: 9. The CDR3 reads CASSYGGLAGKETQYF. The CDR3 nucleotides are TGCGCCAGCAGCTACGGCGGCCTAGCGGGGAAAGAGACCCAGTACTTC.

This clonotype was observed a handful of times. The chain links TRBV27 to TRBJ2-7; unclear D gene. V dropped 5 bases and J dropped 6 bases, with 11 bases sitting between them. Germline-derived CDR1 and CDR2 are MNHEY and SMNVEV (reference sequence). This CDR3 spans 12 amino acids. The DNA of the CDR3 is TGTGCCAGCAGTGACGGAAAGTCCGAGCAGTACTTC. Its translation: CASSDGKSEQYF.

The sample holds many counts of this clonotype. This chain uses TRBV6-5 with TRBJ1-5; D ambiguous. CDR3 size: 14 residues. Germline V lookup: CDR1 MNHEY, CDR2 SVGAGI. Trimming cost V 2 bases and J 1 base, with 6 bases left between them. The CDR3 sequence: CASSYRESNQPQHF. The CDR3 DNA is TGTGCCAGCAGTTACCGGGAGAGCAATCAGCCCCAGCATTTT.

This chain connects TRBV5-1 to TRBJ2-1; 8 nucleotides match TRBD2. The CDR3 runs 16 residues. Trimming at V came to 0 bases and at J to 7 bases, leaving 9 bases not matched to a gene. Germline lookup yields CDR1 SGHRS and CDR2 YFSETQ. The CDR3 loop is CASSLVGRAGGNEQFF. As DNA, the CDR3 is TGCGCCAGCAGCTTGGTCGGGAGGGCCGGGGGAAATGAGCAGTTCTTC.

By its share, this clonotype is medium-sized. This chain connects TRBV29-1 to TRBJ1-1, with D maybe TRBD1 (5 bases). The CDR3 sequence is 14 residues long. Germline loops: CDR1 SQVTM, CDR2 ANQGSEA. V was shortened by 3 bases and J by 4 bases, with 15 bases between the two germline ends. The CDR3 bases are TGCAGCGTTGACGGGGGTCTTGGGAGCACTGAAGCTTTCTTT. It yields the protein CSVDGGLGSTEAFF.

This clonotype came up many times. This chain links TRBV11-2 with TRBJ2-3; D remains ambiguous. This CDR3 comprises 13 residues. The V end was cut by 4 bases, the J end by 8 bases, with 13 bases between. Germline values: CDR1 SGHAT, CDR2 FQNNGV. CDR3 nucleotide sequence: TGTGCCAGCAGCTATGGCGCAGGTACTACGCAGTATTTT. Encoded protein: CASSYGAGTTQYF.

This clonotype showed up many times. This chain joins TRBV3-1 and TRBJ2-2; D gene unclear. Per germline, CDR1 LGHDT and CDR2 YNNKEL (reference sequence). The V end was cut by 0 bases, the J end by 7 bases, with 6 bases between. This CDR3 contains 13 residues. The CDR3 DNA reads TGTGCCAGCAGCCAAGAGCTCATCGGGGAGCTGTTTTTT. Its translation is CASSQELIGELFF.

In its sample, this clonotype was seen many times. This chain uses TRBV28 with TRBJ2-1; 8 bases fit TRBD2. The CDR3 loop spans 16 amino acids. Germline trimming cut 6 bases from V and 9 bases from J; bases unmatched to any gene: 16. CDR1 MDHEN and CDR2 SYDVKM come from the germline V gene. CDR3 in amino acids: CASSPGGGSLQGEQFF. Here the CDR3 DNA reads TGTGCCAGCAGCCCCGGGGGGGGGTCGCTCCAGGGTGAGCAGTTCTTC.

There are many counts of this clonotype. The V gene is TRBV3-1, the J gene TRBJ2-7, with no clear D. Germline assignment: CDR1 LGHDT and CDR2 YNNKEL (reference sequence). Trimming removed 2 bases from V and 2 bases from J, with 4 bases in between. This CDR3 region has 12 residues. The DNA for the CDR3 is TGTGCCAGCAGCCAATTTCCCTACGAGCAGTACTTC. As protein: CASSQFPYEQYF.

This clonotype was detected ten times or more. CDR3 sequence reads: CASSLTQSSVDEQFF. Here the CDR3 DNA reads TGTGCCAGCAGCTTGACACAGTCCTCCGTCGATGAGCAGTTCTTC. This chain joins TRBV7-2 and TRBJ2-1; D uncertain. The CDR3 has 15 residues. Trimming removed 3 bases from V and 8 bases from J, with 17 bases in between. Germline CDR1 is SGHTA and CDR2 is FQGNSA.

The rearrangement uses TRBV18 and TRBJ1-3; D not certain. This CDR3 has 14 residues. Germline V lookup: CDR1 KGHSH, CDR2 LQKENI. V gave up 3 bases and J gave up 0 bases, with 6 bases separating them. CDR3 sequence (DNA): TGTGCCAGCTCACCGGCGATCTCTGGAAACACCATATATTTT. It is translated as CASSPAISGNTIYF.

This clonotype is medium-sized (0.01 to 0.1%) within its sample. The CDR3 region has the DNA TGCAGCGTTGGTTGGGAGTTCTACAATGAGCAGTTCTTC. Its protein product is CSVGWEFYNEQFF. This chain connects TRBV29-1 to TRBJ2-1, with a possible D match to TRBD2 (5 bases). The CDR3 extends over 13 amino acids. The V and J ends lost 4 bases and 3 bases respectively, with 10 bases between them. Per the germline V gene, CDR1 is SQVTM and CDR2 is ANQGSEA.

Comment on this clonotype: A junction end diverges from the germline sequence, so it may reflect a read error. The chain recombines TRBV2 with TRBJ2-3; 8 positions match TRBD2. The CDR3 is 15 residues long. Per the germline V gene, CDR1 is SNHLY and CDR2 is FYNNEI. The CDR3: CTSRYSGIGADTQYF. The CDR3 region has the DNA TGTACCAGCAGATATAGCGGGATAGGGGCAGATACGCAGTATTTT.

This clonotype was picked up many times. The chain is built from TRBV7-8 and TRBJ1-5, with D possibly being TRBD1 (5 bases). Germline CDR1 reads SGHVS; CDR2 reads FQNEAQ. V was cut by 3 bases and J by 3 bases, with 9 bases left in between. CDR3 length: 14 residues. CDR3 protein: CASSFGAPNQPQHF. DNA for the CDR3: TGTGCCAGCAGCTTCGGGGCCCCCAATCAGCCCCAGCATTTT. Full variable domain (rest looked up from reference TRBV7-8 and TRBJ1-5): GAGVSQSPRYKVAKRGQDVALRCDPISGHVSLFWYQQALGQGPEFLTYFQNEAQLDKSGLPSDRFFAERPEGSVSTLKIQRTQQEDSAVYLCASSFGAPNQPQHFGDGTRLSIL.

Ten or more counts support this clonotype. The genes are TRBV12-3 or TRBV12-4 and TRBJ1-5, with D possibly being TRBD1 (6 bases). The CDR3 extends over 14 amino acids. Trimming removed 6 bases at V and 4 bases at J, with 13 bases between. CDR3 DNA sequence: TGTGCCAGCAGCGGCGGGACACAGAATCAGCCCCAGCATTTT. Its protein product is CASSGGTQNQPQHF.

This clonotype showed up many times. The chain has TRBV11-2 and TRBJ2-3; TRBD1 aligns across 8 bases. Germline CDR1 and CDR2: SGHAT and FQNNGV. This CDR3 has 15 amino acids. J lost 3 bases, V lost 5 bases, and 7 bases had no gene match. CDR3 sequence (DNA): TGTGCCAGCAGCCGAAAGACAGGGGCTACAGATACGCAGTATTTT. Its protein product is CASSRKTGATDTQYF.

This clonotype was seen more than once but under ten times. The chain carries TRBV7-2 and TRBJ2-1, with 11 bases fitting TRBD2. V was clipped by 6 bases and J by 13 bases; unmatched bases: 8. This CDR3 has 13 residues. The germline gives CDR1 SGHTA, CDR2 FQGNSA. The DNA of the CDR3 is TGTGCCAGCAGTTCCACCGGGACTAGCGGCCAGTTCTTC. Its protein is CASSSTGTSGQFF.

This clonotype is a singleton in its sample. Being one base from a much bigger clone, this may be a read error. The chain employs TRBV7-9 and TRBJ2-5; TRBD2 agrees at 7 bases. Germline values: CDR1 SEHNR, CDR2 FQNEAQ (reference sequence). CDR3 length: 15 residues. The CDR3 coding sequence is TGTGCCAGCAGCCCGACTAGCACGGGGTCAGAGGCCCAGTACTTC. It translates to CASSPTSTGSEAQYF.

The sample holds a few counts of this clonotype. This chain links TRBV15 with TRBJ1-1; 7 bases are shared with TRBD1. This CDR3 region has 15 residues. Per germline, CDR1 LNHNV and CDR2 YYDKDF (reference sequence). Trimming at V came to 5 bases and at J to 5 bases, leaving 11 bases not matched to a gene. The CDR3 loop reads CATSGKTGSETEAFF. The CDR3 coding sequence is TGTGCCACCAGCGGAAAGACAGGGTCGGAAACTGAAGCTTTCTTT. The complete variable domain, with remaining parts taken from reference TRBV15 and TRBJ1-1, reads DAMVIQNPRYQVTQFGKPVTLSCSQTLNHNVMYWYQQKSSQAPKLLFHYYDKDFNNEADTPDNFQSRRPNTSFCFLDIRSPGLGDTAMYLCATSGKTGSETEAFFGQGTRLTVV.

Of note for this clonotype: A much larger clonotype is one base distant, so this may be a read error. The rearrangement uses TRBV5-1 and TRBJ2-5; D perhaps matches TRBD1 (5 bases). CDR3 length: 16 amino acids. The V gene lost 5 bases and the J gene lost 2 bases, with 19 bases spanning the gap. Germline V gene data show CDR1 as SGHRS and CDR2 as YFSETQ. CDR3 bases: TGCGCCAGCAGGGATACGTCCACAGGAGTTCAAGAGACCCAGTACTTC. Its protein product is CASRDTSTGVQETQYF.

At least ten counts were recorded for this clonotype. The genes are TRBV12-3 or TRBV12-4 and TRBJ1-3; no clear D. This CDR3 contains 14 residues. The V end was cut by 3 bases, the J end by 0 bases, with 6 bases between. The CDR3 region is CASSFGTSGNTIYF. The CDR3 DNA is TGTGCCAGCAGTTTTGGTACCTCTGGAAACACCATATATTTT.

The table lists this clonotype with a few counts. The CDR3 is CASSFWSGETQYF. The DNA of the CDR3 is TGTGCCAGCAGTTTTTGGAGTGGGGAGACCCAGTACTTC. V usage is TRBV12-3 or TRBV12-4 and J usage is TRBJ2-5, with D hard to call. This CDR3 is built from 13 residues. V lost 3 bases and J lost 5, with 10 bases in between.

In this sample, this clonotype turned up many times. CDR3 loop: CASSPTLGVPYEQYF. DNA of the CDR3: TGTGCCAGCAGCCCTACACTGGGAGTCCCCTACGAGCAGTACTTC. The rearrangement joins TRBV9 to TRBJ2-7; D is possibly TRBD2 (5 bases). The CDR3 is made up of 15 amino acids. Looked up from germline, CDR1 is SGDLS and CDR2 is YYNGEE. Trimming took off 4 bases at V and 2 bases at J, with 16 bases between the two ends. Looking up the rest from reference TRBV9 and TRBJ2-7 gives the full variable domain: DSGVTQTPKHLITATGQRVTLRCSPRSGDLSVYWYQQSLDQGLQFLIQYYNGEERAKGNILERFSAQQFPDLHSELNLSSLELGDSALYFCASSPTLGVPYEQYFGPGTRLTVT.

This clonotype was seen repeatedly, ten times or more. The chain joins TRBV7-2 to TRBJ1-6; unclear D gene. Germline values: CDR1 SGHTA, CDR2 FQGNSA. The CDR3 is made up of 15 amino acids. V dropped 5 bases and J dropped 7 bases, with 15 bases sitting between them. CDR3 DNA sequence: TGTGCCAGCAGCCTACATGGATTCGGAAATTCACCCCTCCACTTT. It encodes CASSLHGFGNSPLHF.